The 24 T cell receptor beta chains below all came from one sample that was sequenced in a study of Graves' ophthalmopathy and Graves' hyperthyroidism. RNA transcripts were the source from which TCR beta CDR3 regions were amplified. First-round RT-PCR with HTBI primers preceded a second-round multiplex PCR. TCRdb redid the calling of the multiplex PCR reads with MiXCR, one entry per CDR3 protein. The data show roughly 380,000 distinct CDR3 sequences, approximately 15% seen once. Sequencing used peripheral blood. Receptors originate from a woman younger than 35 with stable Graves' hyperthyroidism.

At least ten counts were recorded for this clonotype. This chain uses TRBV19 with TRBJ2-6; D remains ambiguous. Trimming removed 6 bases at V and 1 base at J, with 13 bases between. The length of the CDR3 is 16 residues. Germline lookup yields CDR1 LNHDA and CDR2 SQIVND (reference sequence). The CDR3 here is CASSPGFRSGANVLTF. CDR3 coding DNA: TGTGCCAGTAGCCCAGGCTTCAGATCTGGGGCCAACGTCCTGACTTTC.

This clonotype was counted many times. The rearrangement joins TRBV3-1 to TRBJ1-1, with D possibly TRBD1 on 6 matching bases. The CDR3 length is 14 residues. Trimming cost V 0 bases and J 5 bases, with 10 bases left between them. In germline, CDR1 is LGHDT, CDR2 YNNKEL (reference sequence). CDR3 sequence: CASSQEVRGTEAFF. The CDR3 DNA follows: TGTGCCAGCAGCCAAGAAGTCAGGGGAACTGAAGCTTTCTTT.

This clonotype was seen many times. As DNA, the CDR3 is TGCAGTGCTAGAAAGAGAGGCCAATTAGAGACCCAGTACTTC. Its translation is CSARKRGQLETQYF. The rearrangement links TRBV20-1 to TRBJ2-5; D remains unclear. Germline V gene lookup returns CDR1 DFQATT and CDR2 SNEGSKA (reference sequence). V was shortened by 2 bases and J by 4 bases, with 14 bases between the two germline ends. The length of the CDR3 is 14 residues.

The chain is built from TRBV15 and TRBJ1-5, with a weak D call TRBD1 (6 bases). V was cut by 3 bases and J by 9 bases, with 12 bases left in between. CDR1 LNHNV and CDR2 YYDKDF come from the germline V gene (reference sequence). CDR3 size: 13 residues. The CDR3 DNA follows: TGTGCCACCAGCAGCACAGGGAGTGGGCCCCAGCATTTT. Its protein product is CATSSTGSGPQHF.

This clonotype was seen at least ten times. The chain uses TRBV5-1 and TRBJ1-1; D unresolved. Germline V gene lookup returns CDR1 SGHRS and CDR2 YFSETQ. The CDR3 sequence is 14 residues long. Trimming removed 1 base from V and 7 bases from J, with 14 bases in between. CDR3 loop: CASSLSTGVGEAFF. Written as DNA, the CDR3 is TGCGCCAGCAGCTTGTCAACGGGAGTCGGTGAAGCTTTCTTT.

The chain has TRBV6-1 and TRBJ2-3; 8 bases are shared with TRBD2. The J segment lost 0 bases and the V segment lost 3 bases, leaving 2 bases of the junction unmatched. Germline loops: CDR1 MNHNS, CDR2 SASEGT. The CDR3 spans 15 residues. The CDR3 spells CASSDERGSTDTQYF. The CDR3 DNA follows: TGTGCCAGCAGTGACGAGCGGGGGAGCACAGATACGCAGTATTTT.

In this sample, this clonotype turned up many times. The gene calls are TRBV11-3 and TRBJ2-6; D unclear. This CDR3 has 19 residues. Germline V gene lookup returns CDR1 SGHNT and CDR2 YENEEA. The V gene lost 6 bases and the J gene lost 4 bases, with 25 bases spanning the gap. The CDR3 coding sequence is TGTGCCAGCAGATTCCGCAGGCTGTCTAGTAGGACGGGGGCCAACGTCCTGACTTTC. This sequence encodes CASRFRRLSSRTGANVLTF.

This clonotype was counted ten times or more. The chain links TRBV3-1 to TRBJ1-6; the D is unclear. This CDR3 is 15 amino acids long. Germline V CDR1 and CDR2: LGHDT, YNNKEL (reference sequence). V dropped 5 bases and J dropped 0 bases, with 8 bases sitting between them. In DNA form, the CDR3 reads TGTGCCAGCAGCTTAACAGACTCCTATAATTCACCCCTCCACTTT. The encoded protein is CASSLTDSYNSPLHF.

This chain's CDR3 is CATSRRSRSGTEAFF. CDR3 in DNA: TGTGCCACCAGCAGGCGGTCGAGGTCGGGCACTGAAGCTTTCTTT. The chain joins TRBV15 to TRBJ1-1, with D hard to call. Trimming left V 3 bases short and J 4 bases short, with 15 bases between. Germline V gene data show CDR1 as LNHNV and CDR2 as YYDKDF (reference sequence). There are 15 residues in the CDR3.

This clonotype was recorded many times. This chain links TRBV7-2 with TRBJ2-7, with TRBD2 matching over 8 bases. This CDR3 spans 13 amino acids. V was pared by 7 bases and J by 2 bases, with 4 bases of the junction left unmatched. The V gene's germline CDR1 is SGHTA and CDR2 FQGNSA. CDR3: CASTMGLAYEQYF. CDR3 DNA sequence: TGTGCCAGCACCATGGGACTAGCCTACGAGCAGTACTTC.

A remark on this clonotype: This may be a read error: a much more frequent sequence differs by one nucleotide. The CDR3 ends on some other residue instead of the conserved phenylalanine or tryptophan, so this is likely a read error. The genes are TRBV12-3 or TRBV12-4 and TRBJ1-1; D possibly corresponds to TRBD1 (6 bases). The germline V and J ends were trimmed by 6 bases and 5 bases, with 22 bases remaining between them. There are 16 residues in the CDR3. CDR3 region: CASRGVGGQMGTEAFV. The CDR3 DNA reads as TGTGCCAGCAGAGGGGTAGGGGGTCAGATGGGTACTGAAGCTTTCGTT.

As for this clonotype: Possible read error: a much larger clone is one base away. The chain couples TRBV12-3 or TRBV12-4 to TRBJ1-5; D is uncertain. Trimming left V 2 bases short and J 9 bases short, with 14 bases between. CDR3 length equals 14 residues. DNA for the CDR3: TGTGCCAGCAGTTTATACCATGAAGTGAGGCCCCAGCATTTT. As protein: CASSLYHEVRPQHF.

This clonotype was picked up many times. This rearrangement joins TRBV13 to TRBJ2-5; TRBD1 agrees at 7 bases. Trimming took 5 bases from V and 5 from J; bases not matched to a gene: 5. Germline CDR1 is PRHDT and CDR2 is FYEKMQ (reference sequence). There are 13 residues in the CDR3. This chain's CDR3 is CASSQNRGETQYF. CDR3 DNA sequence: TGTGCCAGCAGCCAAAACAGGGGCGAGACCCAGTACTTC.

In this sample, this clonotype turned up many times. The V and J genes are TRBV12-3 or TRBV12-4 and TRBJ2-7, with 7 bases aligning to TRBD1. Germline trimming cut 5 bases from V and 0 bases from J; bases unmatched to any gene: 10. This CDR3 spans 16 amino acids. Here the CDR3 DNA reads TGTGCCAGCAGTCCCCCCGGGACAGAAAGCTCCTACGAGCAGTACTTC. The encoded protein is CASSPPGTESSYEQYF.

This clonotype came up many times. CDR3 region: CASSIPSGQGNSPLHF. The CDR3 bases are TGTGCCAGTAGTATTCCATCGGGACAGGGGAATTCACCCCTCCACTTT. The V gene is TRBV19, the J gene TRBJ1-6, with 10 bases matching TRBD1. CDR3 length: 16 amino acids. CDR1 is LNHDA, CDR2 SQIVND, per germline (reference sequence). Trimming at V came to 3 bases and at J to 7 bases, leaving 6 bases not matched to a gene.

The rearrangement links TRBV20-1 to TRBJ1-3; 8 positions match TRBD1. V trimming: 6 bases; J trimming: 3 bases; junction bases outside the gene matches: 4. Germline V gene data show CDR1 as DFQATT and CDR2 as SNEGSKA (reference sequence). The CDR3 contains 13 residues. The DNA of the CDR3 is TGCAGTGCCACGACAGGGGATGGAAACACCATATATTTT. Translation gives CSATTGDGNTIYF.

In its sample, this clonotype was seen many times. This sequence joins TRBV4-1 and TRBJ1-1; D may be TRBD1 (5 bases). This CDR3 contains 15 residues. The ends were cut back, 6 bases at V and 3 bases at J, with 17 bases in the middle. Germline V CDR1 and CDR2: MGHRA, YSYEKL. CDR3 in DNA: TGCGCCAGCAGGGATCCCCCGGGGCGGCACACTGAAGCTTTCTTT. Encoded protein: CASRDPPGRHTEAFF.

As to this clonotype: This may be a read error, as it is one base from a much larger clone. The rearrangement links TRBV20-1 to TRBJ1-1; possible D gene TRBD1, 5 bases. This CDR3 contains 15 residues. CDR1 DFQATT and CDR2 SNEGSKA come from the germline V gene (reference sequence). With 1 base removed from V and 3 bases from J, the gap between germline ends came to 15 bases. CDR3 bases: TGCAGTGCTAGAGGATCGGGACGGGGGTACACTGAAGCTTTCTTT. It encodes CSARGSGRGYTEAFF.

This clonotype was counted many times. The chain couples TRBV29-1 to TRBJ1-2; TRBD1 agrees at 7 bases. This CDR3 has 13 residues. Germline V gives CDR1 SQVTM, CDR2 ANQGSEA. The V segment lost 7 bases and the J segment 1 base; nucleotides outside the gene matches: 6. CDR3 sequence reads: CSAGQAINYGYTF. The CDR3 DNA sequence: TGCAGCGCCGGACAGGCCATTAACTATGGCTACACCTTC.

This clonotype has at least ten counts. This chain connects TRBV6-4 to TRBJ1-1; perhaps TRBD1 as D (5 bases). V was shortened by 5 bases and J by 0 bases, with 19 bases between the two germline ends. This CDR3 comprises 17 residues. CDR1 is MRHNA, CDR2 SNTAGT, per germline. CDR3 amino acids: CASSLRWGELMNTEAFF. The CDR3 coding sequence is TGTGCCAGCAGTCTAAGGTGGGGGGAGCTAATGAACACTGAAGCTTTCTTT.

In the case of this clonotype: One base away lies a much larger clone, so this may be a sequencing read error. No conserved phenylalanine or tryptophan is present at the end of the CDR3, so a read error is the likely explanation. The V call is TRBV6-2 or TRBV6-3, the J call TRBJ1-5; D possibly corresponds to TRBD1 (6 bases). V gave up 2 bases and J gave up 3 bases, with 11 bases separating them. CDR3 length equals 15 residues. CDR1 and CDR2 (germline): MNHEY, SVGEGT. The CDR3 DNA reads as TGTGCCAGCAGTTACGCGGGGGGCCCCAATCAGCCCCAGCATTCT. Residues: CASSYAGGPNQPQHS.

This clonotype has ten or more counts. The chain is built from TRBV20-1 and TRBJ1-1; maybe TRBD1 (5 bases). Germline V gene sequence: CDR1 DFQATT, CDR2 SNEGSKA (reference sequence). This CDR3 has 10 residues. V shed 0 bases and J shed 12 bases, with 8 bases lying between them. The CDR3: CSARDRAPFF. The CDR3 nucleotides read TGCAGTGCTAGAGACAGGGCGCCTTTCTTT.

In its sample, this clonotype was seen many times. The chain recombines TRBV20-1 with TRBJ1-1; tentatively, D is TRBD1 (6 bases). The V gene's germline CDR1 is DFQATT and CDR2 SNEGSKA (reference sequence). The germline V and J ends were trimmed by 1 base and 5 bases, with 17 bases remaining between them. The CDR3 is 15 amino acids. The CDR3 DNA is TGCAGTGCTAGAGGAGGCCAGGGGATAGGAACTGAAGCTTTCTTT. Its protein product is CSARGGQGIGTEAFF.

This clonotype was seen repeatedly, ten times or more. The V call is TRBV19, the J call TRBJ1-1; D uncertain. Germline V CDR1 and CDR2: LNHDA, SQIVND (reference sequence). V lost 8 bases and J lost 4, with 14 bases in between. CDR3 length: 13 amino acids. CDR3 protein: CASDSREGTEAFF. CDR3 bases: TGTGCCAGTGACTCAAGGGAGGGCACTGAAGCTTTCTTT.